This note documents a single TCR beta chain sequence. These data belong to a study of blood T cell repertoires in COVID-19. Study details: Nucleic acid was either cDNA or gDNA, and it came from T cells, B-cell-depleted T cells, or PBMCs.

Trimming shortened V by 4 bases and J by 5 bases, and 11 bases separated the two germline ends. Germline V gene lookup returns CDR1 MDHEN and CDR2 SYDVKM. The CDR3 contains 13 residues. Sequenced by immunoSEQ multiplex PCR; TCRdb stores in-frame clones only, minus some. This table has about 210,000 clones, around 86% appearing once. Material for sequencing was peripheral blood. The clonotype was recovered from a woman aged 65 to 85 with COVID-19, enrolled during active disease. The V gene is TRBV28, the J gene TRBJ1-2; possibly TRBD1 for D (5 bases). This CDR3 is CASSSAGGYGYTF. The CDR3 DNA follows: TGTGCCAGCAGTTCCGCGGGGGGATATGGCTACACCTTC.